The 2 T cell receptor beta chains given below trace back to one sample, sequenced in a study of cytomegalovirus exposure and HLA in healthy donors. The primer mix had 60 Vbeta and 13 Jbeta primers. Method: immunoSEQ multiplex PCR; TCRdb's copy keeps in-frame clones and lacks some. The sample records fewer than 150,000 clones, 60% to 85% being singletons. The specimen sequenced was PBMCs. These receptors were taken from a man aged 40-50 years in good health and CMV-seropositive.

The sample holds a few counts of this clone. The gene calls are TRBV5-1 and TRBJ1-1; D is unclear. With 1 base removed from V and 2 bases from J, the gap between germline ends came to 9 bases. In germline, CDR1 is SGHRS, CDR2 YFSETQ. CDR3 length equals 14 residues. CDR3 sequence reads: CASSLFGENTEAFF. The DNA of the CDR3 is TGCGCCAGCAGCTTGTTTGGAGAAAACACTGAAGCTTTCTTT.

The chain employs TRBV5-1 and TRBJ2-1; 10 nucleotides match TRBD1. Trimming removed 0 bases from V and 3 bases from J; junction bases left unmatched: 6. The germline V gene encodes CDR1 SGHRS and CDR2 YFSETQ. CDR3 length: 17 amino acids. CDR3 amino acids: CASSLVSGTGDYNEQFF. The CDR3 DNA is TGCGCCAGCAGCTTGGTTTCCGGGACAGGGGACTACAATGAGCAGTTCTTC.